A single sample gave rise to the 12 T cell receptor beta chains below, sequenced in a study of blood T cell repertoires in COVID-19. Data came from immunoSEQ multiplex PCR; TCRdb stores just in-frame clones and leaves some out. Counted here are 360,000 or so clones, roughly 89% occurring once; the ten biggest clones make up less than 2%. The sequenced sample was PBMCs or T cells enriched from blood (not recorded which). The receptors derive from a woman under 40 who had recovered from COVID-19.

V gene TRBV13 combines with J gene TRBJ1-2; the D is unclear. The germline gives CDR1 PRHDT, CDR2 FYEKMQ (reference sequence). This CDR3 contains 13 residues. Trimming left V 3 bases short and J 6 bases short, with 11 bases between. The DNA for the CDR3 is TGTGCCAGCAGCTTTGCTGCTACGGATGGCTACACCTTC. Protein sequence: CASSFAATDGYTF.

The chain combines TRBV7-2 with TRBJ2-5, with D maybe TRBD2 (5 bases). The CDR3 is 14 residues long. CDR1 is SGHTA, CDR2 FQGNSA, per germline. V was trimmed by 5 bases and J by 5 bases, leaving 15 bases between them. The CDR3, as DNA: TGTGCCAGCAGCCCCTACATAGAGGGTGAGACCCAGTACTTC. Its translation: CASSPYIEGETQYF.

The rearrangement uses TRBV7-3 and TRBJ2-5; 8 bases match TRBD1. J lost 4 bases, V lost 0 bases, and 10 bases had no gene match. Germline CDR1 and CDR2: SGHTA and FQGTGA. This CDR3 spans 17 amino acids. The CDR3 coding sequence is TGTGCCAGCAGCTTAACCGGAGCTCTTGACAGGGGAGAGACCCAGTACTTC. It yields the protein CASSLTGALDRGETQYF.

The V gene is TRBV11-2, the J gene TRBJ1-3; maybe TRBD1 (5 bases). V was cut by 1 base and J by 8 bases, with 9 bases left in between. Germline-derived CDR1 and CDR2 are SGHAT and FQNNGV. CDR3 size: 13 residues. CDR3 in DNA: TGTGCCAGCAGCTTAGTGGGGGGACACACCATATATTTT. Translation: CASSLVGGHTIYF.

The rearrangement uses TRBV7-2 and TRBJ1-5, with TRBD1 matching 8 bases. There are 15 residues in the CDR3. CDR1 is SGHTA and CDR2 is FQGNSA in the germline V gene. The trim removed 4 bases at V and 4 bases at J, leaving 6 bases unmatched. This CDR3 reads CASSSQGALNQPQHF. The CDR3 DNA follows: TGTGCCAGCAGCTCGCAGGGGGCGCTAAATCAGCCCCAGCATTTT.

This clone was found a few times. This chain uses TRBV15 with TRBJ1-1, with D perhaps matching TRBD1 (6 bases). The CDR3 runs to 13 residues. The germline V and J ends were trimmed by 4 bases and 13 bases, with 19 bases remaining between them. Germline V gene lookup returns CDR1 LNHNV and CDR2 YYDKDF (reference sequence). CDR3 sequence reads: CATSIDRSMNDFF. The CDR3 DNA reads TGTGCCACCAGCATTGACAGGTCGATGAATGATTTCTTT.

The rearrangement joins TRBV28 to TRBJ2-3, with D perhaps TRBD1 (5 bases). Trimming pared 6 bases from V and 5 bases from J, leaving 18 bases between. Germline values: CDR1 MDHEN, CDR2 SYDVKM. The length of the CDR3 is 15 residues. Here the CDR3 reads CASRQDSRMGDTQYF. The CDR3 DNA reads as TGTGCCAGCAGACAAGACAGCCGGATGGGAGATACGCAGTATTTT.

The genes are TRBV19 and TRBJ1-2; D is unclear. The germline V and J ends were trimmed by 5 bases and 4 bases, with 14 bases remaining between them. The CDR3 extends over 14 amino acids. Germline values: CDR1 LNHDA, CDR2 SQIVND (reference sequence). This CDR3 is CASSWTQRGYGYTF. The DNA of the CDR3 is TGTGCCAGTAGTTGGACTCAAAGAGGCTATGGCTACACCTTC.

The V call is TRBV27, the J call TRBJ1-1; D not certain. The germline gives CDR1 MNHEY, CDR2 SMNVEV (reference sequence). This CDR3 has 14 amino acids. V shed 6 bases and J shed 0 bases, with 11 bases lying between them. The CDR3 reads CASSRLLMNTEAFF. CDR3 nucleotide sequence: TGTGCCAGCAGCCGTCTCCTTATGAACACTGAAGCTTTCTTT.

This chain links TRBV5-8 with TRBJ2-5; 9 positions agree with TRBD2. V dropped 4 bases and J dropped 5; count of bases not matched to a gene: 6. The CDR3 contains 14 residues. Germline V gives CDR1 SGHTS, CDR2 YDEGEE. The CDR3 loop is CASSQGLASETQYF. Here the CDR3 DNA reads TGTGCCAGCAGCCAAGGACTAGCGAGCGAGACCCAGTACTTC. Combining the CDR3 with reference TRBV5-8 and TRBJ2-5 gives the whole variable domain EAGVTQSPTHLIKTRGQQATLRCSPISGHTSVYWYQQALGLGLQFLLWYDEGEERNRGNFPPRFSGRQFPNYSSELNVNALELEDSALYLCASSQGLASETQYFGPGTRLLVL.

This chain links TRBV5-4 with TRBJ2-4, with TRBD2 matching over 7 bases. The CDR3 loop spans 15 amino acids. The ends lost 4 bases at V and 3 bases at J; junction bases unmatched: 7. Germline V lookup: CDR1 SGHNT, CDR2 YYREEE (reference sequence). CDR3 amino acids: CASSPGTNDKNIQYF. Here the CDR3 DNA reads TGTGCCAGCAGCCCAGGGACTAATGACAAAAACATTCAGTACTTC.

This chain uses TRBV5-4 with TRBJ2-7; 7 bases align to TRBD2. With 0 bases clipped from V and 0 bases from J, the junction kept 6 bases outside the gene matches. Germline V CDR1 and CDR2: SGHNT, YYREEE (reference sequence). CDR3 size: 16 residues. The CDR3 is CASSLAGGAYSYEQYF. CDR3 sequence (DNA): TGTGCCAGCAGCTTGGCGGGGGGAGCCTACTCCTACGAGCAGTACTTC.